The rows below give T cell receptor beta chains drawn from one sample of a study of blood T cell repertoires in COVID-19. Method: immunoSEQ multiplex PCR; TCRdb's copy keeps in-frame clones and lacks some. The sample yields some 250,000 clones, 86% seen once. The sequencing sample was made of peripheral blood. The receptors were sampled from an older man with acute or convalescent COVID-19. Both conserved end residues are part of each CDR3. The order of the fields is J gene, V gene, D gene, clone size, CDR3 protein, CDR3 DNA. A D gene is named only where the DNA matches it firmly. Clone sizes are given selectively: once, few, many, or a class where the clone is expanded.

TRBJ1-1,TRBV6-4,TRBD1,NA,CASSATGDSEAFF,TGTGCCAGCAGTGCGACAGGGGACAGTGAAGCTTTCTTT
TRBJ2-1,TRBV5-4,TRBD2,NA,CASSSGTRNNNEQFF,TGTGCCAGCAGCTCAGGGACTAGAAATAACAATGAGCAGTTCTTC
TRBJ1-3,TRBV11-2,NA,once,CASSEALTGNTIYF,TGTGCCAGCAGCGAGGCTCTAACTGGAAACACCATATATTTT
TRBJ2-7,TRBV27,TRBD1,once,CASSHDRGGEQYF,TGTGCCAGCAGTCATGACAGGGGCGGCGAGCAGTACTTC
TRBJ1-6,TRBV3-1/TRBV3-2,TRBD1,NA,CASSPRTGENSPLHF,TGTGCCAGCAGCCCTAGGACAGGGGAGAATTCACCCCTCCACTTT
TRBJ1-2,TRBV4-1,TRBD1,NA,CASSQAVPGGYGYTF,TGCGCCAGCAGCCAAGCTGTTCCAGGGGGCTATGGCTACACCTTC
TRBJ2-2,TRBV7-7,TRBD1,NA,CASRFGTGANTGELFF,TGTGCTAGCAGATTTGGGACAGGCGCGAACACCGGGGAGCTGTTTTTT
TRBJ2-1,TRBV14,NA,NA,CASSQDLNRANEQFF,TGTGCCAGCAGCCAAGATCTTAACAGGGCGAATGAGCAGTTCTTC
TRBJ2-3,TRBV28,TRBD2,few,CASKPPGAGGQDTQYF,TGTGCCAGCAAACCGCCCGGAGCGGGGGGGCAAGATACGCAGTATTTT
TRBJ2-2,TRBV7-7,TRBD2,NA,CASSPSSGRNTGELFF,TGTGCTAGCAGCCCCTCTAGCGGGCGGAACACCGGGGAGCTGTTTTTT
TRBJ1-1,TRBV7-9,TRBD1,NA,CASSPQGVRTEAFF,TGTGCCAGCAGCCCACAGGGGGTTCGCACTGAAGCTTTCTTT
TRBJ1-2,TRBV5-4,TRBD1,NA,CASSLQGVSNYGYTF,TGTGCCAGCAGCTTACAGGGGGTATCGAACTATGGCTACACCTTC
TRBJ1-5,TRBV6-5,NA,few,CASSPAGSNQPQHF,TGTGCCAGCAGTCCCGCGGGTAGCAATCAGCCCCAGCATTTT
TRBJ2-7,TRBV9,TRBD1,NA,CASSVRAGGPYEQYF,TGTGCCAGCAGCGTAAGGGCAGGGGGCCCCTACGAGCAGTACTTC
TRBJ1-6,TRBV3-1/TRBV3-2,NA,NA,CASSPRVGASSPLHF,TGTGCCAGCAGCCCGCGGGTGGGGGCTAGTTCACCCCTCCACTTT
TRBJ1-3,TRBV2,NA,NA,CASSIGQNSGNTIYF,TGTGCCAGCAGTATCGGACAGAACTCTGGAAACACCATATATTTT
TRBJ2-5,TRBV7-2,NA,NA,CASSRTDNQETQYF,TGTGCCAGCAGCAGGACAGATAACCAAGAGACCCAGTACTTC
TRBJ2-5,TRBV5-8,NA,NA,CASSLGQGRETQYF,TGTGCCAGCAGCTTGGGTCAAGGGAGGGAGACCCAGTACTTC
TRBJ1-1,TRBV3-1/TRBV3-2,TRBD1,NA,CASSLGQGLAFF,TGTGCCAGCAGCCTAGGACAGGGATTAGCTTTCTTT
TRBJ2-6,TRBV19,TRBD2,NA,CASTRIAGDSGANVLTF,TGTGCCAGTACGAGGATAGCGGGAGACTCTGGGGCCAACGTCCTGACTTTC
TRBJ1-2,TRBV19,NA,NA,CASSIGTGGYTF,TGTGCCAGTAGTATCGGTACGGGGGGCTACACCTTC
TRBJ1-1,TRBV6-5,NA,NA,CASSFGNTEAFF,TGTGCCAGCAGCTTCGGGAACACTGAAGCTTTCTTT
TRBJ2-2,TRBV6-6,TRBD1,NA,CASSPIGTGRMNTGELFF,TGTGCCAGCAGTCCAATAGGGACAGGCAGAATGAACACCGGGGAGCTGTTTTTT
TRBJ2-7,TRBV12-3/TRBV12-4,NA,NA,CASSYAQPYEQYF,TGTGCCAGCAGTTATGCACAGCCCTACGAGCAGTACTTC
TRBJ2-7,TRBV3-1/TRBV3-2,NA,NA,CASSQRETRTEQYF,TGTGCCAGCAGCCAACGGGAGACCCGTACGGAGCAGTACTTC
TRBJ1-2,TRBV7-8,NA,NA,CASSGTVKSDYTF,TGTGCCAGCAGCGGAACAGTGAAGTCGGACTACACCTTC
TRBJ2-2,TRBV5-1,NA,NA,CASSSMRSGLTNTGELFF,TGCGCCAGCAGCTCGATGAGGAGCGGGTTAACGAACACCGGGGAGCTGTTTTTT
TRBJ1-5,TRBV28,NA,NA,CASSLQIGGNQPQHF,TGTGCCAGCAGTTTACAGATAGGAGGCAATCAGCCCCAGCATTTT
TRBJ2-7,TRBV6-5,NA,NA,CASRDGGRDEQYF,TGTGCCAGCAGGGACGGGGGGCGCGACGAGCAGTACTTC
TRBJ2-5,TRBV3-1/TRBV3-2,NA,once,CATKQKTQYF,TGTGCCACCAAGCAAAAGACCCAGTACTTC
TRBJ1-3,TRBV28,NA,NA,CATSGGSSGNTIYF,TGTGCCACCTCCGGGGGGTCCTCTGGAAACACCATATATTTT
TRBJ2-3,TRBV19,TRBD2,NA,CASSTTSGVNTQYF,TGTGCCAGTAGCACTACTAGCGGGGTTAATACGCAGTATTTT
TRBJ1-1,TRBV6-5,TRBD1,NA,CASKSDREAGEAFF,TGTGCCAGCAAATCGGACAGGGAGGCGGGTGAAGCTTTCTTT
TRBJ1-6,TRBV6-5,TRBD1,NA,CASSYEGQPNSPLHF,TGTGCCAGCAGTTACGAGGGACAGCCCAATTCACCCCTCCACTTT
TRBJ1-1,TRBV18,NA,NA,CASSPQGVGGEAFF,TGTGCCAGCTCACCACAGGGCGTGGGGGGAGAAGCTTTCTTT
TRBJ2-7,TRBV6-6,TRBD1,NA,CASSSTGGNYEQYF,TGTGCCAGCAGTTCGACAGGGGGGAACTACGAGCAGTACTTC
TRBJ2-2,TRBV29-1,TRBD1,NA,CSADRGNTGELFF,TGCAGCGCGGACAGGGGAAATACCGGGGAGCTGTTTTTT
TRBJ1-3,TRBV18,TRBD1,NA,CASSPQRQGYGNTIYF,TGTGCCAGCTCACCTCAGAGACAGGGCTACGGAAACACCATATATTTT
TRBJ2-7,TRBV6-5,NA,few,CASSRLYEQYF,TGTGCCAGCAGTCGTCTCTACGAGCAGTACTTC
TRBJ2-7,TRBV29-1,NA,NA,CSVRTTSYEQYF,TGCAGCGTTAGGACTACTTCCTACGAGCAGTACTTC
TRBJ2-7,TRBV7-2,NA,NA,CASGGPWGEQYF,TGTGCCAGCGGAGGTCCGTGGGGCGAGCAGTACTTC
TRBJ1-1,TRBV5-1,NA,NA,CASSWDNRAAFF,TGCGCCAGCAGCTGGGACAACAGGGCGGCTTTCTTT